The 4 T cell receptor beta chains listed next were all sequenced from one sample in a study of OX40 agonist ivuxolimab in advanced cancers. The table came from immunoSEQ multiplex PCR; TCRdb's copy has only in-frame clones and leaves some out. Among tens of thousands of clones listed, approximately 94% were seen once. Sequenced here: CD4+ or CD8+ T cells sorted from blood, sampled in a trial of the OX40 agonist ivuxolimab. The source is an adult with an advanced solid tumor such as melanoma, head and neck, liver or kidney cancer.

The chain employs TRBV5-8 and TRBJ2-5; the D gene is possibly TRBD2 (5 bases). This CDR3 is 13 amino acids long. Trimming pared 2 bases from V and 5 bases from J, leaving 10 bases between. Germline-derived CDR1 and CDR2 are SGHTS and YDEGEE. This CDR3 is CASSFDYTETQYF. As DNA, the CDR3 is TGTGCCAGCAGCTTTGACTATACGGAGACCCAGTACTTC.

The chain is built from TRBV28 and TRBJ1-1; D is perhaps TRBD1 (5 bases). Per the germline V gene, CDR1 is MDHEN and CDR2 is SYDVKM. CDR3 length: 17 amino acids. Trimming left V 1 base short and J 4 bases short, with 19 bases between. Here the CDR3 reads CASSLSMGVTGPTEAFF. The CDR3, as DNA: TGTGCCAGCAGTTTATCTATGGGGGTTACGGGGCCCACTGAAGCTTTCTTT.

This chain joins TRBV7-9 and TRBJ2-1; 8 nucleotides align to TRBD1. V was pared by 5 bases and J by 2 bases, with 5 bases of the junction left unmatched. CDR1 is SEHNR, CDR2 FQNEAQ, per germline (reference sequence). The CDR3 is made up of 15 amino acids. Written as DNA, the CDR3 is TGTGCCAGCAGCCCCCCGGGACAGGCCTACAATGAGCAGTTCTTC. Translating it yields CASSPPGQAYNEQFF.

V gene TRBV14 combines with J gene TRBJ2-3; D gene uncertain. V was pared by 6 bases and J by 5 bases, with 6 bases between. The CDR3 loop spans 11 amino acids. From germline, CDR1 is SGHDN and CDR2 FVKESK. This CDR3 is CASRSRDTQYF. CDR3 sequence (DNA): TGTGCCAGCAGGTCTCGAGATACGCAGTATTTT.